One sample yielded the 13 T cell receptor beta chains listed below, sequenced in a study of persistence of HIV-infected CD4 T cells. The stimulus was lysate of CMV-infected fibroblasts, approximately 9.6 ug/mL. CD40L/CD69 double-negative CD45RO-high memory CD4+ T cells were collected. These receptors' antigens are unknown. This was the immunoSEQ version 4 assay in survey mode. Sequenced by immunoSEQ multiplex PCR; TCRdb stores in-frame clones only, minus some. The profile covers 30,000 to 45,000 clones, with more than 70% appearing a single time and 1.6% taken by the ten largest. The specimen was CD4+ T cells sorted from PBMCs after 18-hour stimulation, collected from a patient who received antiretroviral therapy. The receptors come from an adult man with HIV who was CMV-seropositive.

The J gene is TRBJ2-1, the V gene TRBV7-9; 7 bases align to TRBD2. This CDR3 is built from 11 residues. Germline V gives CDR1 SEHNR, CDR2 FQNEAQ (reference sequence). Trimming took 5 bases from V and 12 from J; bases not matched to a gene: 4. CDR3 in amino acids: CASSPGGWQFF. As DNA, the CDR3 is TGTGCCAGCAGCCCGGGGGGATGGCAGTTCTTC.

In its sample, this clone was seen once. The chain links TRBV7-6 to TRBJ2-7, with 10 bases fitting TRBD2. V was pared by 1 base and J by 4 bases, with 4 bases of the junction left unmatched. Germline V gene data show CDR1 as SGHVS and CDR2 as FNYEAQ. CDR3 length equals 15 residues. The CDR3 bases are TGTGCCAGCAGCTTAGAAGCGGGGGGGGTTTACGAGCAGTACTTC. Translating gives CASSLEAGGVYEQYF. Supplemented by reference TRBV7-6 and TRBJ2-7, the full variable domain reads GAGVSQSPRYKVTKRGQDVALRCDPISGHVSLYWYRQALGQGPEFLTYFNYEAQQDKSGLPNDRFSAERPEGSISTLTIQRTEQRDSAMYRCASSLEAGGVYEQYFGPGTRLTVT.

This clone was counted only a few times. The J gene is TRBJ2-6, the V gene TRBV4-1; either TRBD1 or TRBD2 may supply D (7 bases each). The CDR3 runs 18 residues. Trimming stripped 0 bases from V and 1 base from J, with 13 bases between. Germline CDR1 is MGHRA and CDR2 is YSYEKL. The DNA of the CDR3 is TGCGCCAGCAGCCAAGAGGCAGGGGGGGGGTCTGGGGCCAACGTCCTGACTTTC. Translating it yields CASSQEAGGGSGANVLTF.

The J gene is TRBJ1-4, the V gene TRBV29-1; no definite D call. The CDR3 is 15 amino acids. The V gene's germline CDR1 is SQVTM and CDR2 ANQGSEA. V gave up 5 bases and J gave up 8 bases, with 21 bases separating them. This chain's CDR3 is CSVSAAGADGEKLFF. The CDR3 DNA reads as TGCAGCGTTTCGGCCGCGGGAGCCGATGGGGAAAAACTGTTTTTT.

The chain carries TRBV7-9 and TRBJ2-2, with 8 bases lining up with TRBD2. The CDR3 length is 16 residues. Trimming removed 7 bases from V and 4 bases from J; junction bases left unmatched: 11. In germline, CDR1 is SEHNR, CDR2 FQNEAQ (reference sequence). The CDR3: CASKGAGASGTGELFF. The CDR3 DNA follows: TGTGCCAGCAAGGGAGCGGGGGCCTCGGGCACCGGGGAGCTGTTTTTT.

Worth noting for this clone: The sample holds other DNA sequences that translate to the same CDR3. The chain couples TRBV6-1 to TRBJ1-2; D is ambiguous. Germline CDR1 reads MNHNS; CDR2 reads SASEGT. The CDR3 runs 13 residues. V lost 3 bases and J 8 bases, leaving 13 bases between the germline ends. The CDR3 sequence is CASSEAGREGYTF. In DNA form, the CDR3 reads TGTGCCAGCAGTGAGGCGGGGAGGGAAGGCTACACCTTC.

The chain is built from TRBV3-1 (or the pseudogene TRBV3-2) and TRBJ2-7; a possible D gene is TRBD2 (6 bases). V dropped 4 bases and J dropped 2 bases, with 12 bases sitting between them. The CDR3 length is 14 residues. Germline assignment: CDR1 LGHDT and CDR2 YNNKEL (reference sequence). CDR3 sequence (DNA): TGTGCCAGCAGCCCCCCCACTAGCCCCTACGAGCAGTACTTC. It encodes CASSPPTSPYEQYF.

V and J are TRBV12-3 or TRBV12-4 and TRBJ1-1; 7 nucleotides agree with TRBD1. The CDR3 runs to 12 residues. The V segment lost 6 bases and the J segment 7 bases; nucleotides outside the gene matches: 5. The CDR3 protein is CASRKDRSEAFF. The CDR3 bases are TGTGCCAGCAGGAAGGACAGGAGTGAAGCTTTCTTT.

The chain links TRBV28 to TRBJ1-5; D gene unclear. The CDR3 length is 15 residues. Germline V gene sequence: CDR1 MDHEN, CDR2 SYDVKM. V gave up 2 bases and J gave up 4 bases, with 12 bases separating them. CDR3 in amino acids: CASSLDSGFNQPQHF. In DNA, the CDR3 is TGTGCCAGCAGTTTAGATTCGGGGTTTAATCAGCCCCAGCATTTT. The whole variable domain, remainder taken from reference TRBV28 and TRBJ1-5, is DVKVTQSSRYLVKRTGEKVFLECVQDMDHENMFWYRQDPGLGLRLIYFSYDVKMKEKGDIPEGYSVSREKKERFSLILESASTNQTSMYLCASSLDSGFNQPQHFGDGTRLSIL.

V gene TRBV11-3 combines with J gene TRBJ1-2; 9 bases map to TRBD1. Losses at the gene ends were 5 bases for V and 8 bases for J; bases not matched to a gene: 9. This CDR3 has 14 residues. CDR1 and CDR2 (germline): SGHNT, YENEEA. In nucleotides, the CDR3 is TGTGCCAGCAGCCAAATGGACAGGGGTGAAGGCTACACCTTC. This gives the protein CASSQMDRGEGYTF.

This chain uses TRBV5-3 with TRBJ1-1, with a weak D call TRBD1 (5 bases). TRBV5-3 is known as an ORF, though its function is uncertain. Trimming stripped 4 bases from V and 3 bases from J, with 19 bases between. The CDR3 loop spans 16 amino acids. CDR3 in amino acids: CARSLPQERHHTEAFF. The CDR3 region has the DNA TGTGCCAGAAGCCTACCACAGGAGAGGCATCACACTGAAGCTTTCTTT.

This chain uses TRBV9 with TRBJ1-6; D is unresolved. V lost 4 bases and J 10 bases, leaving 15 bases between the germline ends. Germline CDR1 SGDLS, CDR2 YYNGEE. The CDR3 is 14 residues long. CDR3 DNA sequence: TGTGCCAGCAGCCCCCGTTCCACCGGGTCACCCCTCCACTTT. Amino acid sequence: CASSPRSTGSPLHF. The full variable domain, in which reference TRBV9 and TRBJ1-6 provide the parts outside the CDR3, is DSGVTQTPKHLITATGQRVTLRCSPRSGDLSVYWYQQSLDQGLQFLIQYYNGEERAKGNILERFSAQQFPDLHSELNLSSLELGDSALYFCASSPRSTGSPLHFGNGTRLTVT.

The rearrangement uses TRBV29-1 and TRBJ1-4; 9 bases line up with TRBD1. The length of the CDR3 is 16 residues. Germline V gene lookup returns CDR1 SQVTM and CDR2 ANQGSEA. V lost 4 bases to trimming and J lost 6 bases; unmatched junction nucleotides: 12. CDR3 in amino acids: CSVVFQDGTGYEKLFF. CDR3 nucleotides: TGCAGCGTTGTCTTTCAAGACGGGACAGGGTATGAAAAACTGTTTTTT.